The subject of this entry is one TCR beta chain. The antigen remains undetermined. Other DNA sequences within the sample encode an identical CDR3. These data are taken from a study of shared clonotypes between healthy human individuals. General study results and limits: Non-shared clonotypes displayed generation probabilities falling below those of clonotypes present in all four donors. Naive subsets tended to show greater estimated richness than memory subsets.

Naive CD8 cells comprised CD45RO-negative, CCR7-positively selected cells, excluding terminally differentiated effector memory CD45RA+ cells. Study donors comprised healthy, HIV-negative adults devoid of recent acute infection or vaccination. The donors were all Caucasian adults (living in Nashville, Tennessee). Repertoires were generated with immunoSEQ multiplex PCR, while TCRdb's copy carries only in-frame clones and drops some. The data show about 600,000 clones, roughly 98% seen once. The sequenced sample consisted of naive CD8+ T cells sorted from blood. The receptor was derived from a man aged 25 to 40 in good health.

The CDR3, as DNA: TGTGCCAGCAGCGTCGGACAGGGTGGCTACGAGCAGTACTTC. Translating gives CASSVGQGGYEQYF. This chain connects TRBV9 to TRBJ2-7, with TRBD1 matching 8 bases. The germline V gene has CDR1 SGDLS and CDR2 YYNGEE. CDR3 length: 14 residues. With 2 bases clipped from V and 3 bases from J, the junction kept 4 bases outside the gene matches.